These 5 T cell receptor beta chains were sequenced from one sample in a study of regulatory T cells in long-lasting Graves disease. Time point defined: newly diagnosed GD, antithyroid drugs for less than 3 months. After RNA was extracted from PBMCs, the TCR library was made from it. iRepertoire HTBI primers and Arm-PCR of CDR3 regions built TCR beta libraries. TCRdb itself ran the multiplex PCR reads through MiXCR, one entry per CDR3 protein. Of about 300,000 distinct CDR3 sequences in the sample, over 15% were seen once. This specimen consisted of peripheral blood mononuclear cells (PBMCs), obtained at new diagnosis, from a patient treated with antithyroid drugs. The receptors come from a female donor with Graves disease.

This clonotype has more than one count but fewer than ten. The gene calls are TRBV7-9 and TRBJ2-5, with D uncertain. CDR3 length: 11 residues. V shed 6 bases and J shed 5 bases, with 7 bases lying between them. The germline gives CDR1 SEHNR, CDR2 FQNEAQ (reference sequence). The CDR3 is CASSIVETQYF. The CDR3 bases are TGTGCCAGCAGTATTGTGGAGACCCAGTACTTC.

This clonotype was counted a single time. J is TRBJ1-1 and V is TRBV15; D possibly corresponds to TRBD1 (5 bases). Trimming cost V 0 bases and J 4 bases, with 9 bases left between them. Germline V lookup: CDR1 LNHNV, CDR2 YYDKDF (reference sequence). The CDR3 has 14 residues. The CDR3 here is CATSRDRGGTEAFF. The CDR3 region has the DNA TGTGCCACCAGCAGAGATAGGGGCGGCACTGAAGCTTTCTTT.

This clonotype was seen repeatedly, ten times or more. The rearrangement uses TRBV9 and TRBJ2-1; 9 nucleotides agree with TRBD2. Looked up from germline, CDR1 is SGDLS and CDR2 is YYNGEE. The CDR3 consists of 16 residues. Germline trimming cut 0 bases from V and 3 bases from J; bases unmatched to any gene: 4. The CDR3 sequence is CASSVGASGNYNEQFF. CDR3 in DNA: TGTGCCAGCAGCGTAGGGGCTAGCGGGAACTACAATGAGCAGTTCTTC.

The sample holds many counts of this clonotype. The rearrangement links TRBV7-9 to TRBJ2-1; D ambiguous. CDR1 and CDR2 (germline): SEHNR, FQNEAQ (reference sequence). Trimming shortened V by 5 bases and J by 2 bases, and 13 bases separated the two germline ends. The CDR3 runs 15 residues. The CDR3 sequence is CASSLAPSTYNEQFF. The CDR3 region has the DNA TGTGCCAGCAGCCTGGCACCCTCCACCTACAATGAGCAGTTCTTC.

This clonotype came up a few times. The V call is TRBV3-1, the J call TRBJ2-2; 13 bases are a match to TRBD2. The CDR3 has 20 residues. J was trimmed by 5 bases and V by 1 base; bases with no gene match: 13. Looked up from germline, CDR1 is LGHDT and CDR2 is YNNKEL (reference sequence). CDR3 bases: TGTGCCAGCAGCCAAGTAGGACTAGCGGGAGCGGGTCAGACTACCGGGGAGCTGTTTTTT. Residues: CASSQVGLAGAGQTTGELFF.